Reported below is one TCR beta chain. Only in-frame clones appear in the TCRdb table, and some are missing; sequencing was by immunoSEQ multiplex PCR. This repertoire shows 70,000 to 95,000 clones, just over 90% found once; its top ten account for over 0.75%. This CDR3 spans 13 amino acids. With 2 bases removed from V and 5 bases from J, the gap between germline ends came to 9 bases. The source of the sample is a study of control samples from healthy donors and cancer patients. The sequenced material came from blood. This chain joins TRBV12-3 or TRBV12-4 and TRBJ2-5; D might be TRBD2 (6 bases). The receptor was isolated from a woman in her thirties in good health. The CDR3 DNA sequence: TGTGCCAGCAGTTTAAGAGGGAGGGAGACCCAGTACTTC. This encodes CASSLRGRETQYF.